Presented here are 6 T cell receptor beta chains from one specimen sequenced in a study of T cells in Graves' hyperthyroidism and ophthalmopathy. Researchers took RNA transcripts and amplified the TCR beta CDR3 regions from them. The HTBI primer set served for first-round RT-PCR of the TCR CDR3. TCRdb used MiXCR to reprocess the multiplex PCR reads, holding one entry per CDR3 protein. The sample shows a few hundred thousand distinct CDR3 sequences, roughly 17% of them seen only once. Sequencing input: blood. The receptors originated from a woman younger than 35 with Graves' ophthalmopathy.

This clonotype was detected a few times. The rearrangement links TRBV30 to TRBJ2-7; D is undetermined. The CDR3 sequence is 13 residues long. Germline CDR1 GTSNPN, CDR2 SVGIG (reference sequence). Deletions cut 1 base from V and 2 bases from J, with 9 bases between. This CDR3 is CAWSEDRTYEQYF. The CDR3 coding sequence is TGTGCCTGGAGTGAGGACCGAACCTACGAGCAGTACTTC.

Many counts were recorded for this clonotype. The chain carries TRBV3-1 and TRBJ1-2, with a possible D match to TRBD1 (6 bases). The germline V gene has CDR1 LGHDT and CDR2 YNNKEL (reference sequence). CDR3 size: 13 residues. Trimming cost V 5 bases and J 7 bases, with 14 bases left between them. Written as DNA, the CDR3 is TGTGCCAGCAGCTTGTTTACAGGGCTTGGCTACACCTTC. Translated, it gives CASSLFTGLGYTF. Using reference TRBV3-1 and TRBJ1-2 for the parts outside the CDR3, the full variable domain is DTAVSQTPKYLVTQMGNDKSIKCEQNLGHDTMYWYKQDSKKFLKIMFSYNNKELIINETVPNRFSPKSPDKAHLNLHINSLELGDSAVYFCASSLFTGLGYTFGSGTRLTVV.

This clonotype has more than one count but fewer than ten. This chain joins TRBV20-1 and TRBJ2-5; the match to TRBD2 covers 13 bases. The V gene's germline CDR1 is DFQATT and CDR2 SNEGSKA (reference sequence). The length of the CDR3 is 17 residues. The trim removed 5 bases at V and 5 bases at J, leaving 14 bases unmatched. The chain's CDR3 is CSAFTSGGAFSWETQYF. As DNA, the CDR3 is TGCAGTGCTTTTACTAGCGGGGGGGCCTTCAGTTGGGAGACCCAGTACTTC.

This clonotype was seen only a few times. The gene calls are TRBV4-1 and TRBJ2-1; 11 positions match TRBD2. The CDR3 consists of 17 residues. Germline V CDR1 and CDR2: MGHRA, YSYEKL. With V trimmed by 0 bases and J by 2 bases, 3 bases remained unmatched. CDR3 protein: CASSQDSGGAAYNEQFF. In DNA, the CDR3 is TGCGCCAGCAGCCAAGATAGCGGGGGGGCTGCCTACAATGAGCAGTTCTTC.

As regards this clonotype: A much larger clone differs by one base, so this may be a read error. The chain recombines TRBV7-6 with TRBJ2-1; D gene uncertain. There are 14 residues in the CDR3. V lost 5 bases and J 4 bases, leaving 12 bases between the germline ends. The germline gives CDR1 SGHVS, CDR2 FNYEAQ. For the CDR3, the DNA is TGTGCCAGCAGCGCCCCCCTAGAGTACAATGAGCAGTTCTTC. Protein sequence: CASSAPLEYNEQFF.

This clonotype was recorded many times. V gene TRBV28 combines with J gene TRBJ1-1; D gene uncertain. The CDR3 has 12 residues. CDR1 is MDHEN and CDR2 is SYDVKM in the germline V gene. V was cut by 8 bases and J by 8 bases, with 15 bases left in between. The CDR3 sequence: CASEARPDEAFF. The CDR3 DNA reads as TGTGCCAGCGAGGCCCGGCCGGACGAAGCTTTCTTT.